The 13 T cell receptor beta chains below were found in one sample sequenced in a study of regulatory T cells in long-lasting Graves disease (dated by TCRdb to the early 2020s). Preparation of the library involved multiplex PCR. The sequencing machine was an Illumina HiSeq 4000. CDR3 regions were amplified by Arm-PCR with iRepertoire HTBI primers to construct TCR beta libraries. Clones were called with MiXCR by TCRdb after fastp trimmed the public reads at Q25, and only in-frame beta chains were retained. Every entry covers one CDR3 protein and lists the most common genes and DNA from its rows. The sample yields more than 300,000 distinct CDR3 sequences; 20% were counted once. About 29% of the sample is taken by the ten largest. Sample time point, as interpreted from the label and publication: persistent/refractory GD, antithyroid drugs over 5 years with positive TRAb. For both TCR sequencing and RNA sequencing, RNA was extracted from PBMCs using TRIzol.

This sample comprised peripheral blood mononuclear cells (PBMCs), obtained when the disease was refractory, from a patient treated with antithyroid drugs. The receptor source for this set is a female donor with Graves disease.

V and J are TRBV28 and TRBJ1-1; D perhaps matches TRBD1 (5 bases). V dropped 7 bases and J dropped 1 base, with 13 bases sitting between them. This CDR3 comprises 14 residues. CDR1 is MDHEN and CDR2 is SYDVKM in the germline V gene. CDR3 in DNA: TGTGCCAGCATATTTGGCGGGGGGAACACTGAAGCTTTCTTT. This codes for CASIFGGGNTEAFF. Using reference TRBV28 and TRBJ1-1 for the parts outside the CDR3, the full variable domain is DVKVTQSSRYLVKRTGEKVFLECVQDMDHENMFWYRQDPGLGLRLIYFSYDVKMKEKGDIPEGYSVSREKKERFSLILESASTNQTSMYLCASIFGGGNTEAFFGQGTRLTVV.

A remark on this clonotype: Since a much larger clone is just one base distant, this may be a read error. Without the conserved terminal phenylalanine or tryptophan, this CDR3 likely stems from a read error. The CDR3 bases are TGTGCCAGCAGCCCTACAACAGGGGCCACCTATGGCTACACCCTC. Encoded protein: CASSPTTGATYGYTL. This rearrangement joins TRBV14 to TRBJ1-2, with 7 bases aligning to TRBD1. Germline CDR1 SGHDN, CDR2 FVKESK. CDR3 size: 15 residues. Losses at the gene ends were 4 bases for V and 4 bases for J; bases not matched to a gene: 9.

This clonotype appeared many times. J is TRBJ1-2 and V is TRBV5-4; D is perhaps TRBD1 (6 bases). The ends were cut back, 6 bases at V and 2 bases at J, with 11 bases in the middle. The CDR3 runs 13 residues. Germline CDR1 and CDR2: SGHNT and YYREEE (reference sequence). The CDR3 spells CASNFGQNYGYTF. In DNA, the CDR3 is TGTGCCAGCAACTTCGGACAGAACTATGGCTACACCTTC.

This clonotype appeared a few times. The J gene is TRBJ2-3, the V gene TRBV6-2 or TRBV6-3; a possible D gene is TRBD2 (6 bases). Trimming cost V 2 bases and J 2 bases, with 23 bases left between them. CDR1 and CDR2 from the germline V gene are MNHEY and SVGEGT. The CDR3 length is 19 residues. For the CDR3, the DNA is TGTGCCAGCAGTTACCAAGCGGGCGCTTTGGGGATAGCCACAGATACGCAGTATTTT. This translates into CASSYQAGALGIATDTQYF.

In this sample, this clonotype turned up a few times. The chain combines TRBV6-1 with TRBJ2-7, with D perhaps matching TRBD1 (6 bases). The CDR3 is 14 residues long. The germline gives CDR1 MNHNS, CDR2 SASEGT. The V end lost 5 bases, the J end lost 3 bases, and 14 bases lay between the germline ends. CDR3 in DNA: TGTGCCAGCAGTCCCCACGTCAGGGGCTACGAGCAGTACTTC. Protein sequence: CASSPHVRGYEQYF.

The sample holds many counts of this clonotype. The chain combines TRBV20-1 with TRBJ1-5, with 7 positions matching TRBD1. V was clipped by 4 bases and J by 7 bases; unmatched bases: 10. Germline V CDR1 and CDR2: DFQATT, SNEGSKA (reference sequence). The CDR3 covers 14 residues. CDR3 DNA: TGCAGTGCTACTAACAGGGGCCTTGAGCAGCCCCAGCATTTT. Its translation is CSATNRGLEQPQHF.

This clonotype was seen many times. V is TRBV6-1 and J is TRBJ2-7; TRBD1 agrees at 11 bases. Germline loops: CDR1 MNHNS, CDR2 SASEGT. V trimming: 5 bases; J trimming: 3 bases; junction bases outside the gene matches: 9. This CDR3 spans 16 amino acids. The CDR3 DNA reads TGTGCCAGCAGTCCCCTGCCGGGACAGGGGGACTACGAGCAGTACTTC. Translated: CASSPLPGQGDYEQYF.

This clonotype showed up just a few times. It may be a read error: a sequence one base away is much more abundant. V is TRBV6-2 or TRBV6-3 and J is TRBJ2-2, with 13 bases matching TRBD2. The germline CDR1 and CDR2 sequences are MNHEY and SVGEGT. The CDR3 runs 19 residues. Trimming removed 0 bases from V and 4 bases from J; junction bases left unmatched: 8. Here the CDR3 reads CASSYSLGLAGASTGELFF. As DNA, the CDR3 is TGTGCCAGCAGTTACTCTTTAGGACTAGCGGGAGCGAGCACCGGGGAGCTGTTTTTT.

This clonotype was detected only a few times. V is TRBV6-1 and J is TRBJ2-2; 11 positions agree with TRBD1. The CDR3 loop spans 14 amino acids. Germline V gene sequence: CDR1 MNHNS, CDR2 SASEGT. J gave up 6 bases and V 6 bases, and 3 bases lay outside the gene matches. CDR3 in DNA: TGTGCCAGCAGCGGACAGGGGGCATCCGGGGAGCTGTTTTTT. This codes for CASSGQGASGELFF.

The sample holds a few counts of this clonotype. The chain recombines TRBV3-1 with TRBJ2-3; TRBD2 matches at 11 bases. Germline assignment: CDR1 LGHDT and CDR2 YNNKEL (reference sequence). Unmatched junction bases numbered 10, after V lost 3 bases and J lost 2 bases. This CDR3 has 18 amino acids. DNA of the CDR3: TGTGCCAGCAGCCATAGCGGACTAGCGGGTACCGCCACAGATACGCAGTATTTT. Translated, it gives CASSHSGLAGTATDTQYF.

This sequence joins TRBV6-9 and TRBJ1-2; 7 nucleotides line up with TRBD1. The CDR3 covers 14 residues. CDR1 and CDR2 (germline): MNHGY, SVAAGI. V was clipped by 3 bases and J by 8 bases; unmatched bases: 9. CDR3 DNA: TGTGCCAGCAGTTACGGGGAGGGGGCGGAGGGCTACACCTTC. Amino acids: CASSYGEGAEGYTF.

This clonotype was seen at least ten times. This sequence joins TRBV27 and TRBJ1-2, with TRBD1 identical over 10 bases. Germline loops: CDR1 MNHEY, CDR2 SMNVEV (reference sequence). The trim removed 5 bases at V and 4 bases at J, leaving 4 bases unmatched. CDR3 length equals 14 residues. The CDR3 loop is CASSPRTGGYGYTF. As DNA, the CDR3 is TGTGCCAGCAGTCCCAGGACAGGGGGCTATGGCTACACCTTC.

This clonotype was detected many times. The J gene is TRBJ1-1, the V gene TRBV28; D is uncertain. The germline V gene encodes CDR1 MDHEN and CDR2 SYDVKM. This CDR3 contains 13 residues. V shed 3 bases and J shed 3 bases, with 8 bases lying between them. CDR3 sequence: CASSLAHHTEAFF. In DNA, the CDR3 is TGTGCCAGCAGTTTGGCACACCACACTGAAGCTTTCTTT. The entire variable domain, with the rest obtained from reference TRBV28 and TRBJ1-1, is as follows: DVKVTQSSRYLVKRTGEKVFLECVQDMDHENMFWYRQDPGLGLRLIYFSYDVKMKEKGDIPEGYSVSREKKERFSLILESASTNQTSMYLCASSLAHHTEAFFGQGTRLTVV.